This is a list of T cell receptor beta chains from one sample in a study of technical replicates of blood from a few donors. This table comes from immunoSEQ multiplex PCR, and its TCRdb copy is limited to in-frame clones, with some not included. The repertoire holds tens of thousands of clones, with 90% to 95% as singletons. What was sequenced was T cells isolated from PBMCs. The receptors originated from a human donor in good health. Each CDR3 is given with its conserved first and last residue. The D gene is left open where the match is weak. The listing skips clone size in some rows; elsewhere it reads once, few, many or a size class.

V gene,clone size,D gene,J gene,CDR3 protein,CDR3 DNA
TRBV7-9,.,.,TRBJ2-2,CASSFLLPDTGELFF,TGTGCCAGCAGCTTCCTACTCCCGGACACCGGGGAGCTGTTTTTT
TRBV4-1,.,.,TRBJ2-5,CASKGLGVKETQYF,TGCGCCAGCAAGGGGTTAGGGGTAAAAGAGACCCAGTACTTC
TRBV2,.,TRBD1,TRBJ1-1,CASSHHRGRGNTEAFF,TGTGCCAGCAGCCACCACAGGGGGCGCGGGAACACTGAAGCTTTCTTT
TRBV11-3,.,TRBD1,TRBJ1-4,CASSRSGTGNEKLFF,TGTGCCAGCAGCCGCTCCGGGACAGGGAATGAAAAACTGTTTTTT
TRBV25-1,.,TRBD2,TRBJ2-1,CARRRGGSGSKSYNEQFF,TGTGCCAGACGAAGGGGGGGTAGCGGGAGTAAGTCCTACAATGAGCAGTTCTTC
TRBV7-9,.,.,TRBJ1-1,CASSLEGKVRETFF,TGTGCCAGCAGCTTAGAGGGAAAGGTTCGGGAGACTTTCTTT
TRBV4-2,.,TRBD1,TRBJ2-5,CASSQDIRTGDETQYF,TGTGCCAGCAGCCAAGATATCCGGACAGGGGACGAGACCCAGTACTTC
TRBV7-9,.,.,TRBJ2-7,CASSLDPEQYF,TGTGCCAGCAGCTTAGATCCAGAGCAGTACTTC
TRBV27,.,.,TRBJ2-2,CASSLSRSGELFF,TGTGCCAGCAGTTTATCCCGTTCCGGGGAGCTGTTTTTT
TRBV10-3,.,.,TRBJ2-5,CAISVGGQGETQYF,TGTGCCATCAGTGTAGGGGGTCAGGGAGAGACCCAGTACTTC
TRBV9,once,.,TRBJ1-1,CASSVEPLLNTEAFF,TGTGCCAGCAGCGTCGAACCCCTACTGAACACTGAAGCTTTCTTT
TRBV7-9,once,TRBD2,TRBJ2-7,CASSRTLAGAHEQYF,TGTGCCAGCAGCCGAACACTAGCGGGAGCCCACGAGCAGTACTTC
TRBV7-6,once,.,TRBJ1-4,CASKSRGGQDEKLFF,TGTGCCAGCAAATCTAGGGGCGGACAAGATGAAAAACTGTTTTTT
TRBV9,.,.,TRBJ2-1,CASSSRAPGNEQFF,TGTGCCAGCAGCTCCCGTGCACCCGGCAATGAGCAGTTCTTC
TRBV5-6,.,TRBD1,TRBJ2-7,CASSLWHRGLSYEQYF,TGTGCCAGCAGCTTGTGGCACAGGGGCCTCTCCTACGAGCAGTACTTC
TRBV9,.,.,TRBJ2-4,CASSVDLNIQYF,TGTGCCAGCAGCGTAGATCTAAACATTCAGTACTTC
TRBV28,.,.,TRBJ2-1,CASSPQGINFSQFF,TGTGCCAGCAGCCCACAGGGTATTAATTTTTCGCAGTTCTTC
TRBV20-1,.,.,TRBJ2-3,CSATPADTQYF,TGCAGTGCCACCCCTGCGGATACGCAGTATTTT
TRBV2,.,TRBD1,TRBJ1-5,CASSDPGTGLIYEQPQHF,TGTGCCAGCAGTGACCCGGGGACAGGATTGATTTACGAGCAGCCCCAGCATTTT
TRBV11-3,.,.,TRBJ1-5,CASSLDGANQPQHF,TGTGCCAGCAGCTTAGACGGTGCCAATCAGCCCCAGCATTTT
TRBV27,.,.,TRBJ1-1,CASSLQGFTEAFF,TGTGCCAGCAGTTTACAGGGGTTTACTGAAGCTTTCTTT
TRBV6-5,.,.,TRBJ1-2,CASSKGFRGYTF,TGTGCCAGCAGTAAGGGGTTTCGTGGCTACACCTTC
TRBV18,.,TRBD1,TRBJ2-7,CASSVQGDSYEQYF,TGTGCCAGCTCAGTTCAGGGGGACTCCTACGAGCAGTACTTC
TRBV30,.,.,TRBJ2-1,CAWSSLYNEQFF,TGTGCCTGGAGTTCCCTCTACAATGAGCAGTTCTTC
TRBV5-8,.,.,TRBJ2-7,CASSVTPYEQYF,TGTGCCAGCAGCGTAACTCCCTACGAGCAGTACTTC
TRBV7-9,few,.,TRBJ1-4,CASSFGEKLFF,TGTGCCAGCAGCTTCGGGGAAAAACTGTTTTTT
TRBV25-1,.,.,TRBJ1-1,CASISGWDTEAFF,TGTGCCAGCATATCCGGGTGGGACACTGAAGCTTTCTTT
TRBV10-3,.,.,TRBJ2-7,CAISEWGDEQYF,TGTGCCATCAGTGAGTGGGGCGACGAGCAGTACTTC
TRBV7-9,.,.,TRBJ2-7,CASSPPTGPYEQYF,TGTGCCAGCAGCCCGCCGACAGGACCCTACGAGCAGTACTTC
TRBV15,.,TRBD2,TRBJ2-7,CATSRDIAGELKSYEQYF,TGTGCCACCAGCAGAGATATCGCGGGAGAGTTGAAATCCTACGAGCAGTACTTC
TRBV30,.,TRBD1,TRBJ2-7,CAWSVSRGPYEQYF,TGTGCCTGGAGTGTAAGCAGGGGGCCCTACGAGCAGTACTTC
TRBV7-6,.,.,TRBJ1-1,CASSAEQNTEAFF,TGTGCCAGCAGCGCAGAACAGAACACTGAAGCTTTCTTT
TRBV5-4,.,.,TRBJ2-3,CASSLDSDLSTDTQYF,TGTGCCAGCAGCTTGGATAGCGACCTAAGCACAGATACGCAGTATTTT